This T cell receptor (beta chain) was identified during a study of shared clonotypes between healthy human individuals. Study summary: Donors had three CD4 naive, three CD4 memory, two CD8 naive and one CD8 memory plate apiece. Study results and limitations: Enrolling few donors narrowed the genetic and exposure-history diversity that was represented.

The donor population consisted of healthy HIV-negative adults with no recent acute infections or vaccinations. Negatively enriched CD4+ T cells were divided by CD45RA into naive and memory. Germline CDR1 SEHNR, CDR2 FQNEAQ (reference sequence). V gave up 9 bases and J gave up 0 bases; unmatched junction bases: 6. The CDR3 spans 15 residues. Clones were read by immunoSEQ multiplex PCR, and TCRdb kept only the in-frame ones, dropping some. Seen here are 2 million to 2.5 million clones, 95% observed once, and the top ten hold approximately 0.13%. About this clone: Antigen unknown.

The V and J genes are TRBV7-9 and TRBJ2-3, with 10 bases fitting TRBD1. The receptor was derived from a young man in good health. The sample consisted of naive CD4+ T cells sorted from blood. Noted subset: CD45RA+ positively selected. CDR3: CASCPGQGSTDTQYF. In DNA form, the CDR3 reads TGTGCCAGTTGCCCGGGACAGGGGAGCACAGATACGCAGTATTTT.